The clone carrying this T cell receptor (beta chain) was found many times. Its antigen remains unknown. Trimming pared 2 bases from V and 0 bases from J, leaving 8 bases between. Germline CDR1 MNHEY, CDR2 SVGEGT. This CDR3 has 14 residues. The source of the sample is a study of T cell repertoires in cytomegalovirus infection. On the study more broadly: Public TCR beta signatures marked donors with CMV infection and the matching HLA.

Findings and caveats of the study: Summed frequency of shared TCR beta families picked out CMV carriers who also had the relevant HLA. HLA-C-restricted, CMV-specific TCR beta clonotypes were dominant ex vivo.

TCRdb used MiXCR to reprocess the reads, holding one entry per CDR3 protein. The data contain roughly 800,000 distinct CDR3 sequences, around 29% of them singletons. The TCR originated in a human donor in good health (CMV status not recorded). Some clones in this sample may be carry-over from other donors' samples. The sequencing here drew on cultured CD8+ T cells from PBMCs, taken from culture after CMV antigen stimulation. This chain joins TRBV6-2 or TRBV6-3 and TRBJ2-7; a weak D match, TRBD2 (5 bases). The CDR3 DNA reads as TGTGCCAGCAGTTACGAGGGCAGCTCCTACGAGCAGTACGTC. Translation gives CASSYEGSSYEQYV.